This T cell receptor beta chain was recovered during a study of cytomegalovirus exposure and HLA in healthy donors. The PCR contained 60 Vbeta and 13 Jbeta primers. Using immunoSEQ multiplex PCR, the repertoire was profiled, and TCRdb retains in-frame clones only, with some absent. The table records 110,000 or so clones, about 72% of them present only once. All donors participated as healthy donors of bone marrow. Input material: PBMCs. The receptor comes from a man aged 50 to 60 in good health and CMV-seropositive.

This CDR3 reads CASSLVYRDTQPQHF. The CDR3 bases are TGTGCCAGCAGCTTGGTCTACCGAGACACCCAGCCCCAGCATTTT. The J gene is TRBJ1-5, the V gene TRBV7-2; no definite D call. The CDR3 is made up of 15 amino acids. Trimming left V 3 bases short and J 7 bases short, with 16 bases between. Germline CDR1 and CDR2: SGHTA and FQGNSA.